These 22 T cell receptor beta chains were all obtained from the same sample, sequenced in a study of blood T cell repertoires in COVID-19 (dated by TCRdb to 2019 to 2021). Libraries were constructed by the immunoSEQ multiplex PCR assay. TCRdb stores this immuneACCESS table with in-frame sequences only. Part of the clones is absent; in the studies checked, under half of the shortfall reflects unresolved V genes, and no reason is known for the rest. The sample has 250,000 to 400,000 clones on record, about 90% of them singletons. The ten top clones hold approximately 2.9% of the sample. The sample taken for sequencing was peripheral blood. These receptors came from a woman aged 25 to 45 with COVID-19, enrolled during active disease.

Concerning this clone: The junction does not match germline at one end; this may be a read error. This chain connects TRBV6-5 to TRBJ1-5, with D hard to call. The CDR3 extends over 11 amino acids. The germline V gene encodes CDR1 MNHEY and CDR2 SVGAGI. CDR3 region: CASSILQLQHF. The CDR3, as DNA: TGTGCCAGCAGTATATTACAGCTCCAGCATTTT.

The chain employs TRBV12-3 or TRBV12-4 and TRBJ1-1; unclear D gene. Between the trimmed V and J ends, which lost 1 base and 10 bases, there was a span of 13 bases. The CDR3 runs 13 residues. The CDR3 DNA reads as TGTGCCAGCAGTTTAGAGAAGCCAAAGTTAGCTTTCTTT. Amino acids: CASSLEKPKLAFF.

The chain recombines TRBV5-5 with TRBJ2-3, with D maybe TRBD2 (5 bases). Germline values: CDR1 SGHKS, CDR2 YYEKEE (reference sequence). V lost 0 bases, J lost 2 bases, and 10 bases lay in between. There are 15 residues in the CDR3. The CDR3 sequence: CASSLGTGITDTQYF. CDR3 nucleotide sequence: TGTGCCAGCAGCTTGGGTACGGGGATCACAGATACGCAGTATTTT.

This clone was recorded once. The chain carries TRBV30 and TRBJ2-7; 11 bases are a match to TRBD2. The CDR3 has 15 amino acids. The V gene end was trimmed by 1 base and the J gene end by 0 bases; junction bases not matched to a gene: 2. Germline CDR1 reads GTSNPN; CDR2 reads SVGIG (reference sequence). The CDR3 loop reads CAWSGTSGSSYEQYF. The CDR3 coding sequence is TGTGCCTGGAGTGGAACTAGCGGGAGCTCCTACGAGCAGTACTTC.

This chain connects TRBV19 to TRBJ1-2; D perhaps matches TRBD1 (6 bases). CDR1 and CDR2 (germline): LNHDA, SQIVND (reference sequence). Trimming pared 4 bases from V and 8 bases from J, leaving 14 bases between. The CDR3 consists of 13 residues. The CDR3 reads CASSTGTLWGYTF. CDR3 nucleotides: TGTGCCAGTAGTACCGGGACATTGTGGGGCTACACCTTC.

This chain connects TRBV29-1 to TRBJ2-5; the match to TRBD1 covers 7 bases. This CDR3 comprises 15 residues. Germline CDR1 reads SQVTM; CDR2 reads ANQGSEA. Germline trimming cut 5 bases from V and 4 bases from J; bases unmatched to any gene: 13. The CDR3 DNA is TGCAGCGTTCAAAGGAGACAGGGCCCCCGAGAGACCCAGTACTTC. Its translation: CSVQRRQGPRETQYF.

This rearrangement joins TRBV19 to TRBJ1-3; 8 bases align to TRBD1. V dropped 8 bases and J dropped 3; count of bases not matched to a gene: 0. Germline loops: CDR1 LNHDA, CDR2 SQIVND (reference sequence). The CDR3 spans 12 residues. The CDR3 sequence: CASGTGGNTIYF. In DNA, the CDR3 is TGTGCCAGTGGGACAGGTGGAAACACCATATATTTT.

This chain joins TRBV3-1 (or the pseudogene TRBV3-2) and TRBJ1-1; TRBD1 aligns across 8 bases. CDR1 and CDR2 (germline): LGHDT, YNNKEL (reference sequence). V trimming: 5 bases; J trimming: 5 bases; junction bases outside the gene matches: 7. The CDR3 loop spans 14 amino acids. The CDR3 is CASSTRQGLTEAFF. In DNA, the CDR3 is TGTGCCAGCAGCACCCGACAGGGGTTGACTGAAGCTTTCTTT.

V usage is TRBV19 and J usage is TRBJ1-5; TRBD1 matches at 8 bases. CDR1 and CDR2 from the germline V gene are LNHDA and SQIVND (reference sequence). CDR3 length: 16 amino acids. The V gene end was trimmed by 5 bases and the J gene end by 2 bases; junction bases not matched to a gene: 8. CDR3 DNA sequence: TGTGCCAGTAGTGGAGTTCCAGGGGGCGGCAATCAGCCCCAGCATTTT. Protein product: CASSGVPGGGNQPQHF. The variable domain in full, with the rest retrieved from reference TRBV19 and TRBJ1-5, is DGGITQSPKYLFRKEGQNVTLSCEQNLNHDAMYWYRQDPGQGLRLIYYSQIVNDFQKGDIAEGYSVSREKKESFPLTVTSAQKNPTAFYLCASSGVPGGGNQPQHFGDGTRLSIL.

The chain is built from TRBV27 and TRBJ2-1, with D maybe TRBD1 (6 bases). Germline V CDR1 and CDR2: MNHEY, SMNVEV (reference sequence). Trimming took off 5 bases at V and 15 bases at J, with 17 bases between the two ends. The CDR3 length is 12 residues. In DNA, the CDR3 is TGTGCCAGCAGTCCGAACAGGGCTTGGTGGTTCTTC. Encoded protein: CASSPNRAWWFF.

The chain employs TRBV19 and TRBJ1-5; D call uncertain. Germline CDR1 reads LNHDA; CDR2 reads SQIVND (reference sequence). The CDR3 length is 13 residues. V was cut by 5 bases and J by 7 bases, with 12 bases left in between. CDR3 bases: TGTGCCAGTAGTGATTACGGGAACCAGCCCCAGCATTTT. Residues: CASSDYGNQPQHF. Together with reference TRBV19 and TRBJ1-5, the CDR3 gives the full variable domain: DGGITQSPKYLFRKEGQNVTLSCEQNLNHDAMYWYRQDPGQGLRLIYYSQIVNDFQKGDIAEGYSVSREKKESFPLTVTSAQKNPTAFYLCASSDYGNQPQHFGDGTRLSIL.

The chain uses TRBV5-1 and TRBJ1-1; no definite D call. V lost 0 bases and J lost 4, with 7 bases in between. The CDR3 runs to 13 residues. In germline, CDR1 is SGHRS, CDR2 YFSETQ. CDR3 sequence (DNA): TGCGCCAGCAGCTTGGGACACACCACTGAAGCTTTCTTT. Translated: CASSLGHTTEAFF.

The V and J genes are TRBV7-9 and TRBJ1-4; TRBD1 is a possible D gene (6 bases). Germline CDR1 is SEHNR and CDR2 is FQNEAQ (reference sequence). V shed 5 bases and J shed 8 bases, with 15 bases lying between them. The CDR3 is 14 residues long. CDR3 sequence (DNA): TGTGCCAGCAGCACAGGGAGGGAGCGAGAAAAACTGTTTTTT. It translates to CASSTGREREKLFF.

This sequence joins TRBV24-1 and TRBJ2-3, with D possibly matching TRBD2 (5 bases). Looked up from germline, CDR1 is KGHDR and CDR2 is SFDVKD. There are 13 residues in the CDR3. Trimming stripped 5 bases from V and 8 bases from J, with 13 bases between. The CDR3 region has the DNA TGTGCCACCAGTGTTGGGGAGCGGAGTACGCAGTATTTT. Encoded protein: CATSVGERSTQYF.

The CDR3 sequence: CASSARRGGPRTNTGELFF. In nucleotides, the CDR3 is TGTGCCAGCAGCGCCCGCCGGGGAGGCCCTCGAACGAACACCGGGGAGCTGTTTTTT. V and J are TRBV3-1 (or the pseudogene TRBV3-2) and TRBJ2-2; tentatively, D is TRBD2 (6 bases). Germline V gene data show CDR1 as LGHDT and CDR2 as YNNKEL (reference sequence). V was trimmed by 5 bases and J by 0 bases, leaving 22 bases between them. The CDR3 sequence is 19 residues long.

V and J are TRBV3-1 (or the pseudogene TRBV3-2) and TRBJ2-1; TRBD1 matches at 7 bases. V lost 0 bases, J lost 4 bases, and 9 bases stayed unmatched. This CDR3 is 17 amino acids long. From germline, CDR1 is LGHDT and CDR2 YNNKEL (reference sequence). The DNA for the CDR3 is TGTGCCAGCAGCCAAGATCGACCTGGGACAGATTACAATGAGCAGTTCTTC. Its protein is CASSQDRPGTDYNEQFF.

This clone showed up just a few times. V and J are TRBV12-3 or TRBV12-4 and TRBJ1-2; TRBD1 is a possible D gene (6 bases). This CDR3 spans 13 amino acids. Trimming pared 10 bases from V and 0 bases from J, leaving 12 bases between. The CDR3 DNA is TGTGCCACAGGGGCCGCTACTAACTATGGCTACACCTTC. As protein: CATGAATNYGYTF.

This chain uses TRBV28 with TRBJ2-2; possible D gene TRBD2, 6 bases. The ends were cut back, 8 bases at V and 0 bases at J, with 19 bases in the middle. The CDR3 spans 17 residues. Germline CDR1 MDHEN, CDR2 SYDVKM. CDR3 in DNA: TGTGCCAGCCTCAATCCTCCGGGGACTGCGAACACCGGGGAGCTGTTTTTT. Its protein product is CASLNPPGTANTGELFF.

The chain joins TRBV6-5 to TRBJ1-1; TRBD1 matches 8 bases. The CDR3 spans 15 residues. The germline V gene encodes CDR1 MNHEY and CDR2 SVGAGI. V lost 4 bases and J lost 3; bases outside the gene matches: 7. As DNA, the CDR3 is TGTGCCAGCAGTTCCCCCGGACAGGGCCACACTGAAGCTTTCTTT. Translated: CASSSPGQGHTEAFF.

The chain links TRBV6-4 to TRBJ2-7; TRBD2 matches at 8 bases. Germline CDR1 reads MRHNA; CDR2 reads SNTAGT. The CDR3 extends over 15 amino acids. V was clipped by 8 bases and J by 5 bases; unmatched bases: 14. The DNA of the CDR3 is TGTGCCAGCCCAGTCCCATCGGGACTAGATGACGAGCAGTACTTC. Protein product: CASPVPSGLDDEQYF.

This sequence joins TRBV7-9 and TRBJ1-2; D possibly corresponds to TRBD1 (5 bases). The germline V and J ends were trimmed by 5 bases and 4 bases, with 20 bases remaining between them. CDR3 length equals 16 residues. Germline CDR1 is SEHNR and CDR2 is FQNEAQ (reference sequence). CDR3 sequence reads: CASSPSSGGLFYGYTF. The CDR3 DNA is TGTGCCAGCAGCCCTTCATCCGGGGGACTCTTCTATGGCTACACCTTC.

In this sample, this clone turned up once. The chain joins TRBV28 to TRBJ1-1, with D perhaps matching TRBD1 (5 bases). Germline V gene sequence: CDR1 MDHEN, CDR2 SYDVKM. Trimming took off 6 bases at V and 5 bases at J, with 10 bases between the two ends. The CDR3 length is 12 residues. Here the CDR3 reads CASRGLRTEAFF. CDR3 DNA sequence: TGTGCCAGCAGGGGGCTCCGGACTGAAGCTTTCTTT.